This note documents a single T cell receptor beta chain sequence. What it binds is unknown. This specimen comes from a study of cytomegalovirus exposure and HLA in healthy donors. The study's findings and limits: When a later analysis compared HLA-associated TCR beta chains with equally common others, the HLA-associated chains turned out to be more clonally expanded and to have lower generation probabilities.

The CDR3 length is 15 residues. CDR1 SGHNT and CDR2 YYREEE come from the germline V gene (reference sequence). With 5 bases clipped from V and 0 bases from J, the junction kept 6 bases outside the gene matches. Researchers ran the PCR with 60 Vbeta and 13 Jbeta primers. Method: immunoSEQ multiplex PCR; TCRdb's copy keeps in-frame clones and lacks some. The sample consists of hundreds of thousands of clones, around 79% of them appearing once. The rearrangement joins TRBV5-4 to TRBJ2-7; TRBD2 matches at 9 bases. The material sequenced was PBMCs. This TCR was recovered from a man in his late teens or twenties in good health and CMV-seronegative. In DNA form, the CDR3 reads TGTGCCAGCAGTGCTAGCGGGGACCCCTCCTACGAGCAGTACTTC. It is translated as CASSASGDPSYEQYF.